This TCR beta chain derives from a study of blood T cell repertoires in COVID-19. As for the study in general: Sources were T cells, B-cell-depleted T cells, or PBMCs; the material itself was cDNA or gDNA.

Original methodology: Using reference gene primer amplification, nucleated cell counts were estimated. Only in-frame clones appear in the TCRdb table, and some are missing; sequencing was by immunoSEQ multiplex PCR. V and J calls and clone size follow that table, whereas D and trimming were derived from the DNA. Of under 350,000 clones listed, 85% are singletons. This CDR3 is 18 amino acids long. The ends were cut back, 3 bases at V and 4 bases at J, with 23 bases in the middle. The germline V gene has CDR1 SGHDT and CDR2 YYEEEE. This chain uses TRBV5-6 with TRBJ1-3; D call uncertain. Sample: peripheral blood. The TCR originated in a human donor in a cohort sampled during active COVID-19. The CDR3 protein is CASSYTPDGVYLGNTIYF. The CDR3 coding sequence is TGTGCCAGCAGCTACACTCCGGACGGGGTTTATCTCGGAAACACCATATATTTT.